One and the same sample provided the 19 T cell receptor beta chains below, sequenced in a study of HIV-infected children after antiretroviral therapy interruption (dated by TCRdb to the late 2010s). Explained via the paper, the treatment or condition label denotes: PENTA 11 planned treatment interruption arm or continuous ART arm. The library was obtained by 3' RACE. For sequencing, an Illumina MiSeq was employed. TCR libraries were constructed from RNA with a 3' RACE protocol that used unique molecular identifiers to correct for PCR amplification bias. TCRdb redid the processing of the public reads, applying fastp at Q25 and MiXCR, and retained in-frame beta chains. Records with the same CDR3 protein are collapsed into one entry carrying the most frequent genes and DNA. The sample table records roughly 15,000 distinct CDR3 sequences; 3.4% of these occur just once. 34% of the sample is held by the ten biggest clonotypes.

The sequencing here drew on CD45RO+ CD8+ T cells from PBMCs, pooled from several time points, taken from a donor given antiretroviral therapy, either interrupted or continuous. What this sample's cell subset or site label stands for: memory CD8+ CD45RO+ CD45RA- T cells. The receptors here all came from a pool of human donors with HIV.

This clonotype was recorded many times. V usage is TRBV29-1 and J usage is TRBJ2-1; D call uncertain. The CDR3 consists of 10 residues. V lost 6 bases to trimming and J lost 6 bases, with 6 bases between them. Per the germline V gene, CDR1 is SQVTM and CDR2 is ANQGSEA. CDR3 sequence: CSVYRNEQFF. DNA for the CDR3: TGCAGCGTCTACCGCAATGAGCAGTTCTTC.

This clonotype showed up many times. This chain connects TRBV5-4 to TRBJ2-3, with D possibly being TRBD1 (6 bases). Germline V gene lookup returns CDR1 SGHNT and CDR2 YYREEE (reference sequence). The CDR3 length is 15 residues. The V end was cut by 0 bases, the J end by 0 bases, with 8 bases between. The CDR3 DNA follows: TGTGCCAGCAGCTTGGACCAGGGGAGCACAGATACGCAGTATTTT. As protein: CASSLDQGSTDTQYF.

This clonotype showed up just a few times. J is TRBJ1-1 and V is TRBV12-3 or TRBV12-4; D gene unclear. The CDR3 runs to 14 residues. Trimming cost V 5 bases and J 0 bases, with 10 bases left between them. For the CDR3, the DNA is TGTGCCAGCAGTCCTCTTACCGTGAACACTGAAGCTTTCTTT. Translation: CASSPLTVNTEAFF.

Remarks on this clonotype: A much more abundant neighbour one base away suggests this may be a read error. The J gene is TRBJ2-5, the V gene TRBV6-5, with unresolved D. Germline values: CDR1 MNHEY, CDR2 SVGAGI. CDR3 length equals 14 residues. Here the CDR3 DNA reads TGTGCCAGCAGTTACTCGGGCAGACAAGAGACCCAGCACTTC. Its translation: CASSYSGRQETQHF.

This clonotype is a singleton in its sample. This sequence may be a read error, since a much larger clone differs from it by one base. The chain has TRBV6-4 and TRBJ1-1; TRBD1 matches 9 bases. In germline, CDR1 is MRHNA, CDR2 SNTAGT. This CDR3 is built from 16 residues. Trimming removed 3 bases from V and 5 bases from J; junction bases left unmatched: 10. The CDR3 bases are TGTGCCAGCAGTGATGCGGCAGACAGGGGGGGAACTGAAGCTTTCTTT. It is translated as CASSDAADRGGTEAFF.

Ten or more counts support this clonotype. CDR3 loop: CASTPGQGDTDTQYF. The CDR3, as DNA: TGCGCCAGCACCCCGGGACAGGGGGACACAGATACGCAGTATTTT. This chain uses TRBV10-1 with TRBJ2-3; 11 bases are shared with TRBD1. Germline-derived CDR1 and CDR2 are WNHNN and SYGVQD (reference sequence). V was pared by 7 bases and J by 2 bases, with 5 bases of the junction left unmatched. The CDR3 loop spans 15 amino acids.

The chain has TRBV27 and TRBJ2-1, with 8 bases aligning to TRBD1. CDR3 size: 13 residues. After removal of 3 bases from V and 7 bases from J, the junction contained 2 bases not matched to a gene. Germline V gives CDR1 MNHEY, CDR2 SMNVEV (reference sequence). CDR3 in amino acids: CASSFQGANEQFF. In nucleotides, the CDR3 is TGTGCCAGCAGTTTCCAGGGGGCTAATGAGCAGTTCTTC.

This clonotype was observed many times. The gene calls are TRBV20-1 and TRBJ2-1, with 13 positions matching TRBD2. V lost 3 bases, J lost 7 bases, and 0 bases stayed unmatched. The CDR3 spans 13 residues. The germline CDR1 and CDR2 sequences are DFQATT and SNEGSKA (reference sequence). In nucleotides, the CDR3 is TGCAGTGCTAGGGGACTAGCGGGGAATGAGCAGTTCTTC. The encoded protein is CSARGLAGNEQFF.

This clonotype has ten or more counts. The chain links TRBV27 to TRBJ2-2; 9 bases fit TRBD1. This CDR3 is 18 amino acids long. Trimming took 4 bases from V and 0 from J; bases not matched to a gene: 9. Germline CDR1 reads MNHEY; CDR2 reads SMNVEV (reference sequence). The CDR3 loop reads CASSSPGQGKPNTGELFF. CDR3 nucleotide sequence: TGTGCCAGCAGTTCCCCGGGACAGGGAAAACCGAACACCGGGGAGCTGTTTTTT.

The chain combines TRBV5-4 with TRBJ2-1; 8 bases fit TRBD1. Germline CDR1 is SGHNT and CDR2 is YYREEE (reference sequence). V lost 1 base and J lost 7; bases outside the gene matches: 4. There are 14 residues in the CDR3. CDR3 in amino acids: CASSLTGGWNEQFF. The CDR3 DNA sequence: TGTGCCAGCAGCTTGACAGGGGGTTGGAATGAGCAGTTCTTC.

Many counts were recorded for this clonotype. This chain connects TRBV7-9 to TRBJ1-6, with 7 bases lining up with TRBD1. The CDR3 sequence is 13 residues long. Per germline, CDR1 SEHNR and CDR2 FQNEAQ (reference sequence). V gave up 4 bases and J gave up 14 bases; unmatched junction bases: 8. CDR3 sequence (DNA): TGTGCCAGCAGCTCCCGACAGGGTATGACCCTCCACTTT. Protein sequence: CASSSRQGMTLHF.

This clonotype showed up many times. V is TRBV6-2 or TRBV6-3 and J is TRBJ2-7; D remains unclear. V dropped 5 bases and J dropped 6 bases, with 11 bases sitting between them. The CDR3 is 12 amino acids. Germline V lookup: CDR1 MNHEY, CDR2 SVGEGT. The CDR3 loop is CASSLGQGEQYF. The CDR3 DNA follows: TGTGCCAGCAGTCTAGGGCAAGGCGAGCAGTACTTC.

The chain joins TRBV7-2 to TRBJ2-7, with D hard to call. Trimming took 5 bases from V and 9 from J, leaving 14 bases between them. The CDR3 runs to 12 residues. Germline lookup yields CDR1 SGHTA and CDR2 FQGNSA. The CDR3 sequence: CASSPTRNAQYF. The CDR3 DNA follows: TGTGCCAGCAGCCCTACCAGGAATGCGCAGTACTTC.

This clonotype has a count of ten or more. The rearrangement joins TRBV19 to TRBJ2-7; D gene unclear. The CDR3 totals 15 residues. Trimming removed 3 bases at V and 3 bases at J, with 15 bases between. Germline CDR1 reads LNHDA; CDR2 reads SQIVND (reference sequence). The CDR3 DNA reads TGTGCCAGTAGTATTACCCCGGACGAGAACTACGAGCAGTACTTC. It codes for CASSITPDENYEQYF.

This clonotype was recorded a few times. The V gene is TRBV15, the J gene TRBJ1-2; D remains unclear. Germline lookup yields CDR1 LNHNV and CDR2 YYDKDF (reference sequence). The CDR3 contains 15 residues. The V end was cut by 3 bases, the J end by 3 bases, with 14 bases between. The CDR3 DNA follows: TGTGCCACCAGCAGGGCTACCCCCGAAGACTATGGCTACACCTTC. Its translation is CATSRATPEDYGYTF.

This clonotype was observed many times. The chain links TRBV3-1 to TRBJ2-2; no definite D call. V was clipped by 5 bases and J by 5 bases, with 15 bases between them. CDR3 length: 15 amino acids. CDR1 is LGHDT and CDR2 is YNNKEL in the germline V gene (reference sequence). CDR3 in amino acids: CASSYTWVGTGELFF. The DNA for the CDR3 is TGTGCCAGCAGCTATACATGGGTCGGAACCGGGGAGCTGTTTTTT.

This clonotype was counted ten times or more. This chain connects TRBV4-3 to TRBJ1-2; 9 bases line up with TRBD1. Unmatched junction bases numbered 11, after V lost 0 bases and J lost 6 bases. Germline V lookup: CDR1 LGHNA, CDR2 YSLEER. This CDR3 contains 17 residues. CDR3 amino acids: CASSQERWIWDRDGYTF. CDR3 sequence (DNA): TGCGCCAGCAGCCAAGAAAGATGGATATGGGACAGGGATGGCTACACCTTC.

This clonotype was counted many times. The V gene is TRBV12-3 or TRBV12-4, the J gene TRBJ1-2; D possibly corresponds to TRBD1 (5 bases). The CDR3 extends over 13 amino acids. Deletions cut 1 base from V and 8 bases from J, with 11 bases between. The CDR3 coding sequence is TGTGCCAGCAGTTTAGGGGGCCAAGGGGGCTACACCTTC. This codes for CASSLGGQGGYTF.

This clonotype was counted ten times or more. The V and J genes are TRBV24-1 and TRBJ2-2, with TRBD2 matching over 12 bases. V lost 4 bases, J lost 5 bases, and 4 bases stayed unmatched. Looked up from germline, CDR1 is KGHDR and CDR2 is SFDVKD. CDR3 size: 16 residues. This CDR3 is CATSDRTSGETGELFF. CDR3 nucleotide sequence: TGTGCCACCAGTGACAGGACTAGCGGGGAAACCGGGGAGCTGTTTTTT.